This T cell receptor (beta chain) is from a study of blood T cell repertoires in COVID-19. Study overall: The origin of the acute and convalescent COVID-19 samples was the United States, Italy and Spain. PBMCs, B-cell-depleted T cells, or T cells provided the cDNA or gDNA that made up the material.

CDR1 is SQVTM, CDR2 ANQGSEA, per germline. The V and J ends lost 4 bases and 7 bases, in that order; junction bases with no gene match: 5. This CDR3 region has 13 residues. As originally analysed: Amplifying reference gene primers gave estimates of nucleated cell counts. The assay was immunoSEQ multiplex PCR, and TCRdb's table has in-frame clones only and misses some. D and trimming come from the DNA, and the V and J calls and clone size come from that table. The table records 250,000 to 350,000 clones, around 84% of them present only once. Seattle's cohort entered during active infection and was followed longitudinally.

The chain carries TRBV29-1 and TRBJ2-1, with TRBD2 matching 9 bases. The specimen sequenced was peripheral blood. The sequence came from a human donor with COVID-19, enrolled during active disease. The donor label of this sample is uncertain. The CDR3 spells CSVARTSANEQFF. The CDR3 nucleotides read TGCAGCGTTGCTCGGACTAGCGCTAATGAGCAGTTCTTC.